These 3 T cell receptor beta chains came from one sample sequenced in a study of T cells in Graves' hyperthyroidism and ophthalmopathy. Authors of the study amplified TCR beta CDR3 regions from RNA transcripts. The TCR CDR3 was amplified in a first-round RT-PCR using the HTBI primer set. TCRdb called the multiplex PCR reads again in MiXCR, with one record for every CDR3 protein. The repertoire includes under 450,000 distinct CDR3 sequences, approximately 15% of them detected once, and approximately 14% sits in the top ten. Input material: blood. These receptors were collected from a woman aged 18-29 years with Graves' hyperthyroidism.

The sample holds many counts of this clonotype. V is TRBV28 and J is TRBJ1-3; tentative D call: TRBD1 (6 bases). Germline V lookup: CDR1 MDHEN, CDR2 SYDVKM. The CDR3 runs to 13 residues. The germline V and J ends were trimmed by 11 bases and 3 bases, with 14 bases remaining between them. The CDR3 coding sequence is TGTGCCGGGGGTGGGGGCGTTGGAAACACCATATATTTT. Encoded protein: CAGGGGVGNTIYF.

The chain links TRBV6-1 to TRBJ1-6; a possible D gene is TRBD1 (5 bases). The CDR3 runs to 14 residues. Germline V gene lookup returns CDR1 MNHNS and CDR2 SASEGT. V was pared by 7 bases and J by 3 bases, with 10 bases between. The CDR3 nucleotides are TGTGCCAGCATTCCGACAGTCTATAATTCACCCCTCCACTTT. Translating it yields CASIPTVYNSPLHF.

This clonotype was seen many times. V gene TRBV2 combines with J gene TRBJ1-6; 8 positions agree with TRBD1. Germline V gene data show CDR1 as SNHLY and CDR2 as FYNNEI. CDR3 size: 15 residues. The junction had 10 bases not matched to a gene; V was cut back by 6 bases and J by 9 bases. CDR3 sequence: CASRWTGQVGSPLHF. The CDR3 nucleotides are TGTGCCAGCAGGTGGACGGGACAGGTGGGTTCACCCCTCCACTTT. Using reference TRBV2 and TRBJ1-6 for the parts outside the CDR3, the full variable domain is EPEVTQTPSHQVTQMGQEVILRCVPISNHLYFYWYRQILGQKVEFLVSFYNNEISEKSEIFDDQFSVERPDGSNFTLKIRSTKLEDSAMYFCASRWTGQVGSPLHFGNGTRLTVT.